The text below deals with one TCR beta chain. What it binds is unknown. The read ends 3 residues before the CDR3 terminus; that terminus is restored from the germline J gene. This CDR3 contains 15 residues. V lost 1 base, J lost 9 bases, and 9 bases stayed unmatched. CDR1 and CDR2 (germline): SGHVS, FNYEAQ. This entry is derived from a study of T cell clonality in common variable immunodeficiency. TCRdb's copy holds only in-frame clones and misses some; the assay was immunoSEQ multiplex PCR. The data show tens of thousands of clones, with none appearing a single time. Study-level results: Reportedly, TCR beta sequences from common variable immunodeficiency showed fewer deletions and N-nucleotide insertions.

The sequencing sample was made of peripheral blood mononuclear cells. The clonotype was recovered from a human donor with common variable immunodeficiency. The gene calls are TRBV7-6 and TRBJ2-1; 7 nucleotides match TRBD1. The DNA read from the CDR3 is TGTGCCAGCAGCTTAGAGGGAACAGGGGATTCTGAG. Translation: CASSLEGTGDSE. In full, the CDR3 is CASSLEGTGDSEQFF.